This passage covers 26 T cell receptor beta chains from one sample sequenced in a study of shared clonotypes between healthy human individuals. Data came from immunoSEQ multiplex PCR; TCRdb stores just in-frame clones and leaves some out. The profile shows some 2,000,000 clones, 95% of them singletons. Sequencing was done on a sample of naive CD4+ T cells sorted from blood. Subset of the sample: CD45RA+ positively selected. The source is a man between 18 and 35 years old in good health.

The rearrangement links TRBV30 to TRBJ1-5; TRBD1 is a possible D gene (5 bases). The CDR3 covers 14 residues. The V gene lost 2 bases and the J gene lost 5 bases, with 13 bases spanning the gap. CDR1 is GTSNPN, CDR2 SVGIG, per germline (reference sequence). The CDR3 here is CAWSTGGGYQPQHF. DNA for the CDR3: TGTGCCTGGAGTACCGGGGGGGGGTATCAGCCCCAGCATTTT.

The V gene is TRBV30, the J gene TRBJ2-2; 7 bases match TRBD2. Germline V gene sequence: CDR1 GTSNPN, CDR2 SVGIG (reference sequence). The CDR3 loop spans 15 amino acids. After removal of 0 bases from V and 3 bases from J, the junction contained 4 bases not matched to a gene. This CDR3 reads CAWSVGGSDTGELFF. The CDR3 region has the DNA TGTGCCTGGAGTGTCGGCGGGAGCGACACCGGGGAGCTGTTTTTT.

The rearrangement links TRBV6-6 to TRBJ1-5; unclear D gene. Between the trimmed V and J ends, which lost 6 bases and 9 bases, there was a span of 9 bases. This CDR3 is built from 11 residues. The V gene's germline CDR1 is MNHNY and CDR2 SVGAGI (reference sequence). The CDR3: CASRESRPQHF. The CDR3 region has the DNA TGTGCCAGCAGAGAAAGTCGGCCCCAGCATTTT.

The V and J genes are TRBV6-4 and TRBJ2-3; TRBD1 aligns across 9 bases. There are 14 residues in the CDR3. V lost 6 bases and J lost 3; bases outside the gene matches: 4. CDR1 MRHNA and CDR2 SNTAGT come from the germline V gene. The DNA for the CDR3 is TGTGCCAGCAGCCTTGACAGGGGGACAGATACGCAGTATTTT. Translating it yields CASSLDRGTDTQYF.

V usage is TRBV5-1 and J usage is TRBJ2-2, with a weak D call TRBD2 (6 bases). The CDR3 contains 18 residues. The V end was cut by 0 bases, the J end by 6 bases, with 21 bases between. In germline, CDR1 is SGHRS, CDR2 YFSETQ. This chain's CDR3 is CASSLEGRLAGGAGELFF. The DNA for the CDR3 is TGCGCCAGCAGCTTGGAGGGGAGGCTAGCCGGAGGGGCCGGGGAGCTGTTTTTT.

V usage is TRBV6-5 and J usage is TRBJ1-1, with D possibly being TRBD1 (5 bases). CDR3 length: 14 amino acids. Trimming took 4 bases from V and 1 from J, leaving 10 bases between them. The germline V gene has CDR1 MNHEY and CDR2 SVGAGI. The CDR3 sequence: CASSLRGGNTEAFF. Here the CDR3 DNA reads TGTGCCAGCAGTTTGCGGGGCGGGAACACTGAAGCTTTCTTT.

CDR3 residues: CASSLELAGGWTGELFF. The CDR3 DNA reads as TGTGCCAGCAGCTTGGAACTAGCGGGAGGGTGGACCGGGGAGCTGTTTTTT. The chain combines TRBV5-6 with TRBJ2-2; 13 bases agree with TRBD2. The germline CDR1 and CDR2 sequences are SGHDT and YYEEEE. This CDR3 comprises 17 residues. With 0 bases clipped from V and 5 bases from J, the junction kept 4 bases outside the gene matches. The full variable domain, rest sourced from reference TRBV5-6 and TRBJ2-2, is DAGVTQSPTHLIKTRGQQVTLRCSPKSGHDTVSWYQQALGQGPQFIFQYYEEEERQRGNFPDRFSGHQFPNYSSELNVNALLLGDSALYLCASSLELAGGWTGELFFGEGSRLTVL.

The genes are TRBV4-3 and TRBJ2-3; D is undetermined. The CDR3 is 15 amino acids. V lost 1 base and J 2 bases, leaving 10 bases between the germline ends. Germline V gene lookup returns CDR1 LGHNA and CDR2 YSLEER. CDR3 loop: CASSQGGIHTDTQYF. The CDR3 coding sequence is TGCGCCAGCAGCCAAGGTGGGATTCACACAGATACGCAGTATTTT.

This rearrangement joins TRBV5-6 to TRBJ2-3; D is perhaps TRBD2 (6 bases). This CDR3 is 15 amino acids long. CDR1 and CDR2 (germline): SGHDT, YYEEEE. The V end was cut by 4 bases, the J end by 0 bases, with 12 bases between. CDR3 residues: CASSPRRGSTDTQYF. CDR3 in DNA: TGTGCCAGCAGCCCGCGGCGGGGTAGCACAGATACGCAGTATTTT. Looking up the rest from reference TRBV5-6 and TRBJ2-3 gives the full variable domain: DAGVTQSPTHLIKTRGQQVTLRCSPKSGHDTVSWYQQALGQGPQFIFQYYEEEERQRGNFPDRFSGHQFPNYSSELNVNALLLGDSALYLCASSPRRGSTDTQYFGPGTRLTVL.

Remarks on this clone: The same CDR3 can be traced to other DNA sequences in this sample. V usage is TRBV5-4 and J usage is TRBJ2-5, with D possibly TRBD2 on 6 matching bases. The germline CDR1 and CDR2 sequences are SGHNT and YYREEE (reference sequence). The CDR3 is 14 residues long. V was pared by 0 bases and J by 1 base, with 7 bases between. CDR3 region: CASSLAGVQETQYF. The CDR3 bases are TGTGCCAGCAGCTTGGCGGGGGTCCAAGAGACCCAGTACTTC.

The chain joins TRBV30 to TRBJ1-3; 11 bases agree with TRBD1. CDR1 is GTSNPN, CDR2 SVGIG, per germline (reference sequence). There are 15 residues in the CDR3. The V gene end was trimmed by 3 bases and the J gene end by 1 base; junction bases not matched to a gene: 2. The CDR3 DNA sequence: TGTGCCTGGAGGGGACAGGGGGTATCTGGAAACACCATATATTTT. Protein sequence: CAWRGQGVSGNTIYF.

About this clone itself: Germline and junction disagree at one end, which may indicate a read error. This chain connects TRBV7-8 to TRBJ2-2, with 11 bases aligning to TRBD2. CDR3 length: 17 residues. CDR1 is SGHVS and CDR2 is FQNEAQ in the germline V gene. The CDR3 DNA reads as TGTGCCAGCAGCTTATCCCTAGGGACTAGCGGCATATACTATGGGTCTTTT. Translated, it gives CASSLSLGTSGIYYGSF.

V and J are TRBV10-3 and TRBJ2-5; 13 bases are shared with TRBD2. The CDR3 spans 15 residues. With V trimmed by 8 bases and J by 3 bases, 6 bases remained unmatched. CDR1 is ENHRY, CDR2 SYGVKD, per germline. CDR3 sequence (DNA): TGTGCCATCGGACTAGCGGGAGTAGTTGAAGAGACCCAGTACTTC. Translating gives CAIGLAGVVEETQYF.

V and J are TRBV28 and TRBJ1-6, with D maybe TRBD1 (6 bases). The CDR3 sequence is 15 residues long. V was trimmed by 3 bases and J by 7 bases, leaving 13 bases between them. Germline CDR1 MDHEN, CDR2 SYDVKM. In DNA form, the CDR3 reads TGTGCCAGCAGTTTGCGGGGGCGAGGAAATTCACCCCTCCACTTT. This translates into CASSLRGRGNSPLHF.

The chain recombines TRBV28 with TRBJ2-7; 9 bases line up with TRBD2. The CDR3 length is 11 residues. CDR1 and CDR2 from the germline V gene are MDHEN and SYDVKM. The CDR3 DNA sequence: TGTGGGAGCGGGGGGTCCTACGAGCAGTACTTC. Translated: CGSGGSYEQYF. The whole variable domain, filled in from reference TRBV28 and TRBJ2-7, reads DVKVTQSSRYLVKRTGEKVFLECVQDMDHENMFWYRQDPGLGLRLIYFSYDVKMKEKGDIPEGYSVSREKKERFSLILESASTNQTSMYLCGSGGSYEQYFGPGTRLTVT.

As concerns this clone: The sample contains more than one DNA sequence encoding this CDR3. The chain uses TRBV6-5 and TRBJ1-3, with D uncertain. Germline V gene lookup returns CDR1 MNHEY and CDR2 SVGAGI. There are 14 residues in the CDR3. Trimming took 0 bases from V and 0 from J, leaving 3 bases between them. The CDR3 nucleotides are TGTGCCAGCAGTTACTCCCTCTCTGGAAACACCATATATTTT. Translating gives CASSYSLSGNTIYF.

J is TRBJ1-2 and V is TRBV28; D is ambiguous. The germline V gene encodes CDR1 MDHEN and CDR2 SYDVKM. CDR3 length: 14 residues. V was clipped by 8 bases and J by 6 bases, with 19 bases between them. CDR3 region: CASGQQRTSNGYTF. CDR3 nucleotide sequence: TGTGCCAGCGGGCAGCAACGGACCTCAAATGGCTACACCTTC.

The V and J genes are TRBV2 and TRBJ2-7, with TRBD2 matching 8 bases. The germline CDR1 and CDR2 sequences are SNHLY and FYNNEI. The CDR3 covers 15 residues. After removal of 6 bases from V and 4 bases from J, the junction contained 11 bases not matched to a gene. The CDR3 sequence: CASSDPGTSIYEQYF. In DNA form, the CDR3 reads TGTGCCAGCAGCGATCCCGGGACTAGTATTTACGAGCAGTACTTC.

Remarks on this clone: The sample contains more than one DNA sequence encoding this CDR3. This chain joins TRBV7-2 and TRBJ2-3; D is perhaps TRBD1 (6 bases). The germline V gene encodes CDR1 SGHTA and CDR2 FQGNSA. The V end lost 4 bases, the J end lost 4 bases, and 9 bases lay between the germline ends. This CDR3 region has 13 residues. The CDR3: CASSSQGPDTQYF. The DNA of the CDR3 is TGTGCCAGCAGCTCACAGGGCCCAGATACGCAGTATTTT.

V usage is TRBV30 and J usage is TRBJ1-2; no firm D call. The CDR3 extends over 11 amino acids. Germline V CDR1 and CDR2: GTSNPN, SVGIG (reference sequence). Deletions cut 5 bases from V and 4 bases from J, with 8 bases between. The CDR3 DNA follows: TGTGCCTGGGGATACAGCTATGGCTACACCTTC. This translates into CAWGYSYGYTF.

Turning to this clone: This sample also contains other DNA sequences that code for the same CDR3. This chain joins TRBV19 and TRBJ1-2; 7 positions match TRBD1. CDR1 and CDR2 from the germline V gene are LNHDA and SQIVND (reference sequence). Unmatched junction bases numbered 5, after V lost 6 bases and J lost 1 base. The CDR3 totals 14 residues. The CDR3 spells CASRPGTVNYGYTF. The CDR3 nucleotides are TGTGCCAGTAGACCTGGGACAGTTAACTATGGCTACACCTTC.

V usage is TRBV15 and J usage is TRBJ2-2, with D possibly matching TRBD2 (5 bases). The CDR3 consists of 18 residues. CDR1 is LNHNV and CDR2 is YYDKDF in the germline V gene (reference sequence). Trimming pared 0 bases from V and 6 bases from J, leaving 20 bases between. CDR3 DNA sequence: TGTGCCACCAGCAGAGATAGGATGGAGGCTGGGTCATCCGGGGAGCTGTTTTTT. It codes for CATSRDRMEAGSSGELFF.

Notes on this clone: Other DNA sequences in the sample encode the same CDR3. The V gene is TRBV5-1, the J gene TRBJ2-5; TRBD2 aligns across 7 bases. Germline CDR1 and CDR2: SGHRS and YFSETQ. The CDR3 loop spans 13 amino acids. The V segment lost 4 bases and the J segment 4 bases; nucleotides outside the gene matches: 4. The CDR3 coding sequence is TGCGCCAGCAGCCCCCCGGGGGGAGAGACCCAGTACTTC. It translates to CASSPPGGETQYF. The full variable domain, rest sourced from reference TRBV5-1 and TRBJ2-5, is KAGVTQTPRYLIKTRGQQVTLSCSPISGHRSVSWYQQTPGQGLQFLFEYFSETQRNKGNFPGRFSGRQFSNSRSEMNVSTLELGDSALYLCASSPPGGETQYFGPGTRLLVL.

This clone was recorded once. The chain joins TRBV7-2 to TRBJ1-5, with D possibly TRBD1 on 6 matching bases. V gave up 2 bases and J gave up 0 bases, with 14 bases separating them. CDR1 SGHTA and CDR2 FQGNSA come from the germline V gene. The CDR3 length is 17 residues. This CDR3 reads CASSLSPTGNSNQPQHF. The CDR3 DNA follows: TGTGCCAGCAGCTTATCCCCGACAGGTAATAGCAATCAGCCCCAGCATTTT. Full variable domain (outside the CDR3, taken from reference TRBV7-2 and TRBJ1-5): GAGVSQSPSNKVTEKGKDVELRCDPISGHTALYWYRQSLGQGLEFLIYFQGNSAPDKSGLPSDRFSAERTGGSVSTLTIQRTQQEDSAVYLCASSLSPTGNSNQPQHFGDGTRLSIL.

The DNA of the CDR3 is TGTGCCAGCAGTTTAACAGGGGGTTCTTTCCAGCAGTACTTC. Protein product: CASSLTGGSFQQYF. This chain uses TRBV28 with TRBJ2-7; 8 bases line up with TRBD1. Germline CDR1 MDHEN, CDR2 SYDVKM. V lost 2 bases and J lost 8; bases outside the gene matches: 8. The CDR3 sequence is 14 residues long.

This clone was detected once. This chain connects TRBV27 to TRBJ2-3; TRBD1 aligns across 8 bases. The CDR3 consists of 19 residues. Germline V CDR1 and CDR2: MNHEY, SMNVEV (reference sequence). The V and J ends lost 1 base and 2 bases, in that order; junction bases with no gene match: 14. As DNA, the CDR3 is TGTGCCAGCAGTTTATGGACAGGGCGTTATGCGGGGAACACAGATACGCAGTATTTT. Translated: CASSLWTGRYAGNTDTQYF.